The TCR beta chain under discussion was sequenced for a study of cytomegalovirus exposure and HLA in healthy donors. Study findings and constraints: A later analysis linked a missense variant in DCLRE1C to the trimming of TCR beta V and J genes. Among CMV-associated TCR beta chains, most appeared HLA-restricted in a later analysis. According to the study, 160 or so TCR beta chains were cytomegalovirus-associated.

Germline V gene sequence: CDR1 SNHLY, CDR2 FYNNEI. There are 13 residues in the CDR3. With V trimmed by 5 bases and J by 4 bases, 3 bases remained unmatched. Of note for this clone: The antigen remains undetermined.

PCR amplification relied on 60 Vbeta primers (plus 13 Jbeta primers). Repertoires were generated with immunoSEQ multiplex PCR, while TCRdb's copy carries only in-frame clones and drops some. The sample holds about 160,000 clones, around two thirds seen once. V and J are TRBV2 and TRBJ2-7, with 9 bases lining up with TRBD1. Sequenced: PBMCs. The sequence was obtained from a young woman in good health and CMV-seronegative. CDR3 residues: CASSQTGGYEQYF. Written as DNA, the CDR3 is TGTGCCAGCAGTCAGACAGGGGGTTACGAGCAGTACTTC. The variable domain in full, with the rest retrieved from reference TRBV2 and TRBJ2-7, is EPEVTQTPSHQVTQMGQEVILRCVPISNHLYFYWYRQILGQKVEFLVSFYNNEISEKSEIFDDQFSVERPDGSNFTLKIRSTKLEDSAMYFCASSQTGGYEQYFGPGTRLTVT.